These 3 T cell receptor beta chains originate from one sample sequenced in a study of CD8 T cells in ankylosing spondylitis. Study-wide findings and caveats: Roughly eight highly homologous variants made up a TCR beta motif, and this motif appeared characteristic of ankylosing spondylitis blood.

Their specific antigens are unknown. MiXCR, run by TCRdb on the 5' RACE reads, gives a single entry per CDR3 protein. Here the sample spans a few hundred thousand distinct CDR3 sequences, approximately 8.2% being singletons. Input material: blood, either unsorted or a sorted T cell fraction (not recorded which). The receptors stem from a male donor with ankylosing spondylitis.

This clonotype was counted between two and nine times. The rearrangement joins TRBV29-1 to TRBJ2-3; D remains ambiguous. The germline V gene has CDR1 SQVTM and CDR2 ANQGSEA. The CDR3 contains 11 residues. The V end was cut by 6 bases, the J end by 3 bases, with 7 bases between. CDR3 in amino acids: CSVGFTDTQYF. The CDR3 DNA sequence: TGCAGCGTCGGGTTTACAGATACGCAGTATTTT.

The V call is TRBV5-1, the J call TRBJ1-5; D not certain. The CDR3 consists of 13 residues. Trimming left V 1 base short and J 8 bases short, with 10 bases between. Germline CDR1 is SGHRS and CDR2 is YFSETQ. The CDR3 is CASSLRPQEPQHF. The CDR3 nucleotides read TGCGCCAGCAGCTTGCGTCCCCAGGAGCCCCAGCATTTT.

The sample holds many counts of this clonotype. The rearrangement links TRBV11-1 to TRBJ2-1; D ambiguous. CDR1 and CDR2 from the germline V gene are SGHAT and FQDESV (reference sequence). Trimming took off 0 bases at V and 9 bases at J, with 9 bases between the two ends. CDR3 size: 13 residues. The CDR3 protein is CASSLAIIGEQFF. The CDR3 nucleotides read TGTGCCAGCAGCTTAGCAATTATCGGTGAGCAGTTCTTC.